The next 8 T cell receptor beta chains were all read from a single sample in a study of vaccination and CD4 T cells after COVID-19 (dated by TCRdb to 2022 to 2024). Their antigens are not known. Library construction relied on PCR. Sequencing instrument: Illumina iSeq 100. TCR sequencing of DNA from cultured CD4+ T cells used the Oncomine TCR Beta short-read assay at the Johns Hopkins FTIC core. TCRdb applied fastp at Q25 and MiXCR to the public reads, then kept only in-frame beta chains. Rows are combined by CDR3 protein, so each entry shows the most common genes and DNA. This sample is represented by about 12,000 distinct CDR3 sequences; approximately 59% of them were singletons. Together, the top ten hold over 10% of the sample. The sample's treatment or condition label, in plain terms: roughly 11-day PBMC culture with coronavirus spike peptide pools or control peptides (ViraFEST assay). The sequenced material came from CD4+ T cells from blood, cultured in vitro. These receptors originate from a human donor who had recovered from COVID-19.

This chain links TRBV19 with TRBJ2-5; 7 bases map to TRBD1. Germline V lookup: CDR1 LNHDA, CDR2 SQIVND (reference sequence). V was clipped by 5 bases and J by 5 bases; unmatched bases: 11. The CDR3 totals 15 residues. The CDR3 sequence: CASSRLTGIGETQYF. The DNA of the CDR3 is TGTGCCAGTAGTCGATTGACAGGGATCGGTGAGACCCAGTACTTC.

The chain combines TRBV6-5 with TRBJ2-5; TRBD2 aligns across 13 bases. CDR3 length: 17 amino acids. CDR1 MNHEY and CDR2 SVGAGI come from the germline V gene. J gave up 4 bases and V 2 bases, and 7 bases lay outside the gene matches. CDR3 bases: TGTGCCAGCAGTTACAGTGGACTAGCGGGAGCTAGAGAGACCCAGTACTTC. This gives the protein CASSYSGLAGARETQYF.

The chain combines TRBV6-1 with TRBJ1-2; 8 bases agree with TRBD1. V lost 2 bases, J lost 1 base, and 3 bases stayed unmatched. Germline assignment: CDR1 MNHNS and CDR2 SASEGT. This CDR3 contains 15 residues. CDR3 in amino acids: CASSERTGLNYGYTF. The CDR3 DNA reads TGTGCCAGCAGTGAAAGGACAGGGCTTAACTATGGCTACACCTTC.

This clonotype was counted only a few times. J is TRBJ2-2 and V is TRBV10-1; TRBD2 might be the D (6 bases). Per the germline V gene, CDR1 is WNHNN and CDR2 is SYGVQD (reference sequence). The CDR3 contains 13 residues. With 6 bases removed from V and 5 bases from J, the gap between germline ends came to 10 bases. Written as DNA, the CDR3 is TGCGCCAGCAGCTACGGACTAACCGGGGAGCTGTTTTTT. The encoded protein is CASSYGLTGELFF.

This clonotype has only a few counts. This chain uses TRBV20-1 with TRBJ2-7; D might be TRBD1 (5 bases). Between the trimmed V and J ends, which lost 3 bases and 6 bases, there was a span of 12 bases. Germline values: CDR1 DFQATT, CDR2 SNEGSKA (reference sequence). The CDR3 consists of 12 residues. The CDR3 protein is CSARGRVGEQYF. The CDR3 DNA follows: TGCAGTGCTAGGGGCAGGGTTGGCGAGCAGTACTTC.

The chain is built from TRBV20-1 and TRBJ2-3; the D is unclear. The CDR3 has 12 residues. Germline CDR1 is DFQATT and CDR2 is SNEGSKA (reference sequence). Trimming stripped 6 bases from V and 2 bases from J, with 9 bases between. The CDR3 sequence: CSARGPTDTQYF. The DNA of the CDR3 is TGCAGTGCGCGCGGTCCCACAGATACGCAGTATTTT.

The chain employs TRBV7-2 and TRBJ1-1; no definite D call. V dropped 5 bases and J dropped 5 bases, with 15 bases sitting between them. The germline V gene has CDR1 SGHTA and CDR2 FQGNSA. This CDR3 is built from 14 residues. CDR3 sequence: CASSQTAGRTEAFF. The DNA of the CDR3 is TGTGCCAGCAGCCAAACAGCCGGGAGGACTGAAGCTTTCTTT.

The rearrangement joins TRBV6-1 to TRBJ2-5; D uncertain. This CDR3 spans 14 amino acids. The germline CDR1 and CDR2 sequences are MNHNS and SASEGT. V lost 7 bases and J lost 3, with 15 bases in between. CDR3 in amino acids: CASIMGRPKETQYF. For the CDR3, the DNA is TGTGCCAGCATCATGGGCAGACCAAAAGAGACCCAGTACTTC.